The present T cell receptor beta chain was sequenced within a study of blood T cell repertoires in COVID-19. About the study: Samples representing acute and convalescent COVID-19 were sourced from the United States, Italy and Spain.

The age range of participants was about 18 to 100 years, with residence in about two dozen US areas. Sequencing used immunoSEQ multiplex PCR; TCRdb keeps in-frame clones, though not all of them. Found here are some 400,000 clones, around 92% of them singletons; the top ten hold 1.5% to 2%. Germline-derived CDR1 and CDR2 are MDHEN and SYDVKM. CDR3 length: 18 residues. V dropped 6 bases and J dropped 0; count of bases not matched to a gene: 13. This rearrangement joins TRBV28 to TRBJ2-2; the match to TRBD2 covers 7 bases. The TCR sequence derives from a woman in her thirties who had recovered from COVID-19. Sequenced sample: PBMCs or T cells enriched from blood (not recorded which). The CDR3 sequence is CASRKLTSRPPNTGELFF. CDR3 coding DNA: TGTGCCAGCAGAAAACTGACTAGCCGACCCCCGAACACCGGGGAGCTGTTTTTT.